The 28 T cell receptor beta chains below were found in one sample sequenced in a study of CD8 T cells in Susac syndrome. RNA was extracted with the RNeasy kit, and a quantity of roughly 0.5 to 1 ug was reverse transcribed using random hexamers. TCRdb reanalysed the immunoSEQ multiplex PCR reads using MiXCR and keeps one entry per CDR3 protein. Here the sample spans approximately 300,000 distinct CDR3 sequences, approximately 85% being singletons. Sample: CD8+ T cells from PBMCs. These receptors all stem from a human donor with multiple sclerosis.

The V and J genes are TRBV20-1 and TRBJ2-1; 10 nucleotides agree with TRBD2. The CDR3 has 20 residues. From germline, CDR1 is DFQATT and CDR2 SNEGSKA (reference sequence). Trimming at V came to 1 base and at J to 4 bases, leaving 19 bases not matched to a gene. CDR3 sequence (DNA): TGCAGTGCTAGAGCCCCGGGACTAGCGTTAGTGGGTATCTTATACAATGAGCAGTTCTTC. Amino acids: CSARAPGLALVGILYNEQFF.

This chain's CDR3 is CATSDGTGQDEQYF. The CDR3 coding sequence is TGTGCCACCAGTGATGGGACTGGTCAGGACGAGCAGTACTTC. This chain connects TRBV24-1 to TRBJ2-7, with D possibly being TRBD2 (6 bases). Germline values: CDR1 KGHDR, CDR2 SFDVKD. V was cut by 3 bases and J by 5 bases, with 13 bases left in between. The CDR3 covers 14 residues.

The chain uses TRBV27 and TRBJ2-3; D possibly corresponds to TRBD2 (5 bases). Germline V gene lookup returns CDR1 MNHEY and CDR2 SMNVEV (reference sequence). V dropped 5 bases and J dropped 1 base, with 16 bases sitting between them. The CDR3 loop spans 16 amino acids. The DNA for the CDR3 is TGTGCCAGCAGTCCAATCACTTTCGGGGGCACAGATACGCAGTATTTT. It encodes CASSPITFGGTDTQYF.

V gene TRBV30 combines with J gene TRBJ1-1; no clear D. V lost 2 bases to trimming and J lost 3 bases, with 7 bases between them. The CDR3 loop spans 12 amino acids. CDR1 GTSNPN and CDR2 SVGIG come from the germline V gene (reference sequence). This CDR3 reads CAWSSSDTEAFF. DNA of the CDR3: TGTGCCTGGAGTTCCAGCGACACTGAAGCTTTCTTT.

The chain has TRBV4-1 and TRBJ2-5; the D gene is possibly TRBD2 (7 bases). Germline V gene lookup returns CDR1 MGHRA and CDR2 YSYEKL. Trimming took 4 bases from V and 5 from J, leaving 17 bases between them. CDR3 size: 15 residues. CDR3 in DNA: TGCGCCAGCAGCCCCTGGGGGGGGGCTGGGGAGACCCAGTACTTC. It codes for CASSPWGGAGETQYF.

The chain couples TRBV19 to TRBJ2-1; 10 nucleotides agree with TRBD2. CDR3 size: 15 residues. With V trimmed by 3 bases and J by 8 bases, 7 bases remained unmatched. Looked up from germline, CDR1 is LNHDA and CDR2 is SQIVND (reference sequence). The CDR3 sequence: CASSISGLAFHEQFF. Written as DNA, the CDR3 is TGTGCCAGTAGTATCTCGGGACTAGCGTTCCATGAGCAGTTCTTC.

The CDR3 loop is CSAPGAGGFYEQYF. The CDR3 DNA sequence: TGCAGTGCTCCTGGAGCGGGAGGTTTCTACGAGCAGTACTTC. This chain uses TRBV20-1 with TRBJ2-7, with TRBD2 identical over 9 bases. The J segment lost 3 bases and the V segment lost 5 bases, leaving 8 bases of the junction unmatched. The CDR3 is 14 amino acids. Germline-derived CDR1 and CDR2 are DFQATT and SNEGSKA (reference sequence).

The rearrangement uses TRBV12-3 or TRBV12-4 and TRBJ2-3, with 7 positions matching TRBD1. Germline trimming cut 4 bases from V and 5 bases from J; bases unmatched to any gene: 6. The CDR3 covers 14 residues. The CDR3 loop reads CASSSRGPQDTQYF. The CDR3 bases are TGTGCCAGCAGTTCTAGGGGGCCTCAAGATACGCAGTATTTT.

V gene TRBV6-5 combines with J gene TRBJ2-5; D gene ambiguous. V was pared by 8 bases and J by 0 bases, with 4 bases between. This CDR3 is built from 11 residues. Germline assignment: CDR1 MNHEY and CDR2 SVGAGI. The DNA of the CDR3 is TGTGCCAGCGTGGACCAAGAGACCCAGTACTTC. It codes for CASVDQETQYF.

The rearrangement links TRBV28 to TRBJ2-1; tentatively, D is TRBD2 (5 bases). Germline CDR1 MDHEN, CDR2 SYDVKM. Trimming took 6 bases from V and 1 from J, leaving 13 bases between them. The CDR3 has 15 residues. CDR3: CASSPFGESYNEQFF. The DNA of the CDR3 is TGTGCCAGCAGCCCCTTCGGGGAGTCCTACAATGAGCAGTTCTTC.

The V gene is TRBV30, the J gene TRBJ1-5, with D perhaps TRBD1 (5 bases). Between the trimmed V and J ends, which lost 5 bases and 7 bases, there was a span of 15 bases. CDR1 and CDR2 from the germline V gene are GTSNPN and SVGIG (reference sequence). The length of the CDR3 is 13 residues. The CDR3 sequence is CAWGDGGGQPQHF. The CDR3 nucleotides read TGTGCCTGGGGGGACGGTGGGGGACAGCCCCAGCATTTT. Variable domain in full (rest from reference TRBV30 and TRBJ1-5): SQTIHQWPATLVQPVGSPLSLECTVEGTSNPNLYWYRQAAGRGLQLLFYSVGIGQISSEVPQNLSASRPQDRQFILSSKKLLLSDSGFYLCAWGDGGGQPQHFGDGTRLSIL.

V and J are TRBV20-1 and TRBJ2-3, with D possibly called TRBD1 or TRBD2 (5 bases each). V lost 6 bases, J lost 6 bases, and 13 bases lay in between. The length of the CDR3 is 12 residues. The V gene's germline CDR1 is DFQATT and CDR2 SNEGSKA (reference sequence). The CDR3 DNA sequence: TGCAGTGCCGCCCATGGGGGTGATACGCAGTATTTT. This gives the protein CSAAHGGDTQYF.

V and J are TRBV7-9 and TRBJ1-1; D may be TRBD1 (5 bases). Trimming cost V 2 bases and J 5 bases, with 15 bases left between them. Germline V CDR1 and CDR2: SEHNR, FQNEAQ (reference sequence). The CDR3 contains 15 residues. The CDR3 DNA reads TGTGCCAGCAGCTTAAAAGTTTCGGGGGGGACTGAAGCTTTCTTT. It yields the protein CASSLKVSGGTEAFF.

The chain recombines TRBV27 with TRBJ1-1; maybe TRBD1 (5 bases). The CDR3 has 13 residues. Trimming removed 4 bases from V and 3 bases from J, with 9 bases in between. The germline gives CDR1 MNHEY, CDR2 SMNVEV (reference sequence). The CDR3 reads CASSSGGYTEAFF. The CDR3 region has the DNA TGTGCCAGCAGTTCGGGGGGGTACACTGAAGCTTTCTTT.

The chain is built from TRBV28 and TRBJ2-4; TRBD1 matches at 7 bases. Germline CDR1 and CDR2: MDHEN and SYDVKM. The V gene end was trimmed by 4 bases and the J gene end by 10 bases; junction bases not matched to a gene: 13. The CDR3 runs to 15 residues. Here the CDR3 DNA reads TGTGCCAGCAGTTGGGTCGCTTCCGGGACAGTGATTCAGTACTTC. Its protein product is CASSWVASGTVIQYF.

This chain joins TRBV27 and TRBJ2-7; D not certain. V gave up 4 bases and J gave up 3 bases, with 13 bases separating them. Germline CDR1 and CDR2: MNHEY and SMNVEV (reference sequence). The CDR3 covers 14 residues. This CDR3 reads CASSSLGEYYEQYF. CDR3 bases: TGTGCCAGCAGTTCTCTAGGTGAATACTACGAGCAGTACTTC.

V is TRBV10-3 and J is TRBJ1-2; TRBD1 is a possible D gene (6 bases). Germline assignment: CDR1 ENHRY and CDR2 SYGVKD. V gave up 2 bases and J gave up 4 bases, with 11 bases separating them. This CDR3 spans 14 amino acids. The CDR3 loop is CAISETTGPYGYTF. DNA of the CDR3: TGTGCCATCAGTGAGACGACAGGCCCCTATGGCTACACCTTC.

V usage is TRBV30 and J usage is TRBJ1-1; D is ambiguous. CDR3 length: 12 amino acids. Germline CDR1 GTSNPN, CDR2 SVGIG (reference sequence). Trimming pared 8 bases from V and 0 bases from J, leaving 10 bases between. The CDR3 reads CAGEIMNTEAFF. DNA for the CDR3: TGTGCCGGAGAAATTATGAACACTGAAGCTTTCTTT.

The chain employs TRBV20-1 and TRBJ1-2; D not certain. CDR3 length equals 8 residues. Germline loops: CDR1 DFQATT, CDR2 SNEGSKA (reference sequence). V was pared by 6 bases and J by 12 bases, with 8 bases between. CDR3 nucleotides: TGCAGTGCAGCCCCAAACACCTTC. Translating gives CSAAPNTF.

This sequence joins TRBV7-9 and TRBJ2-5, with a tentative D call TRBD2 (5 bases). Germline V gene sequence: CDR1 SEHNR, CDR2 FQNEAQ (reference sequence). The CDR3 is made up of 17 amino acids. Trimming pared 4 bases from V and 2 bases from J, leaving 20 bases between. The CDR3 loop is CASSSPRGFDYQETQYF. The CDR3 region has the DNA TGTGCCAGCAGCTCCCCCCGGGGTTTCGATTATCAAGAGACCCAGTACTTC.

The genes are TRBV7-9 and TRBJ1-2; D possibly corresponds to TRBD1 (5 bases). Trimming stripped 2 bases from V and 1 base from J, with 11 bases between. The length of the CDR3 is 15 residues. Germline V lookup: CDR1 SEHNR, CDR2 FQNEAQ (reference sequence). The CDR3 region has the DNA TGTGCCAGCAGCTTAAGGGGATCCTATAACTATGGCTACACCTTC. Protein product: CASSLRGSYNYGYTF.

The V and J genes are TRBV19 and TRBJ2-7; 9 bases line up with TRBD2. CDR1 is LNHDA and CDR2 is SQIVND in the germline V gene (reference sequence). V lost 5 bases and J lost 3; bases outside the gene matches: 11. CDR3 length: 16 residues. CDR3 DNA: TGTGCCAGTAGTGCGGGACTAGCAGGGAGAAACTACGAGCAGTACTTC. Amino acid sequence: CASSAGLAGRNYEQYF. The whole variable domain, filled in from reference TRBV19 and TRBJ2-7, reads DGGITQSPKYLFRKEGQNVTLSCEQNLNHDAMYWYRQDPGQGLRLIYYSQIVNDFQKGDIAEGYSVSREKKESFPLTVTSAQKNPTAFYLCASSAGLAGRNYEQYFGPGTRLTVT.

The V call is TRBV5-4, the J call TRBJ2-2; 8 bases line up with TRBD2. V trimming: 4 bases; J trimming: 6 bases; junction bases outside the gene matches: 8. The V gene's germline CDR1 is SGHNT and CDR2 YYREEE (reference sequence). This CDR3 spans 15 amino acids. The CDR3 sequence is CASSPPGLGSGELFF. The CDR3 bases are TGTGCCAGCAGCCCACCGGGACTAGGGTCCGGGGAGCTGTTTTTT.

This sequence joins TRBV12-3 or TRBV12-4 and TRBJ1-3; D may be TRBD1 (6 bases). The V end lost 7 bases, the J end lost 0 bases, and 19 bases lay between the germline ends. CDR3 size: 17 residues. The chain's CDR3 is CASTNPGGPSSGNTIYF. In DNA, the CDR3 is TGTGCCAGCACCAACCCGGGGGGGCCCTCCTCTGGAAACACCATATATTTT.

The CDR3 DNA sequence: TGTGCCAGCAGTTTATGGGAAAAGGTTGAGGGAGGCTACACCTTC. Its translation is CASSLWEKVEGGYTF. The V call is TRBV12-3 or TRBV12-4, the J call TRBJ1-2; D remains unclear. CDR3 length: 15 amino acids. The V and J ends lost 2 bases and 8 bases respectively, with 18 bases between them.

This chain connects TRBV6-2 or TRBV6-3 to TRBJ2-7; D gene uncertain. The CDR3 consists of 14 residues. Germline assignment: CDR1 MNHEY and CDR2 SVGEGT. Trimming cost V 7 bases and J 2 bases, with 15 bases left between them. The CDR3 DNA sequence: TGTGCCAGCATGGGTGCTGGGGTCCCCTACGAGCAGTACTTC. Protein sequence: CASMGAGVPYEQYF.

The gene calls are TRBV19 and TRBJ2-1, with D unclear. The CDR3 runs 12 residues. Trimming cost V 5 bases and J 14 bases, with 16 bases left between them. The germline V gene encodes CDR1 LNHDA and CDR2 SQIVND (reference sequence). The CDR3 region has the DNA TGTGCCAGTAGTCTCGATCCAGAGGTCAAGTTCTTC. Amino acid sequence: CASSLDPEVKFF. Complete variable domain (other parts from reference TRBV19 and TRBJ2-1): DGGITQSPKYLFRKEGQNVTLSCEQNLNHDAMYWYRQDPGQGLRLIYYSQIVNDFQKGDIAEGYSVSREKKESFPLTVTSAQKNPTAFYLCASSLDPEVKFFGPGTRLTVL.

This clonotype has only a few counts. This chain connects TRBV27 to TRBJ1-5; D ambiguous. The V and J ends lost 3 bases and 4 bases respectively, with 7 bases between them. The length of the CDR3 is 13 residues. CDR1 is MNHEY, CDR2 SMNVEV, per germline (reference sequence). The CDR3 reads CASSLLGNQPQHF. The DNA for the CDR3 is TGTGCCAGCAGTTTGTTAGGTAATCAGCCCCAGCATTTT.